The 21 T cell receptor beta chains reported below all come from one sample, sequenced in a study of cytomegalovirus exposure and HLA in healthy donors. Amplification used 60 Vbeta primers and 13 Jbeta primers. Assay: immunoSEQ multiplex PCR; the TCRdb copy retains only in-frame clones and omits some. Of 100,000 to 130,000 clones in the sample, approximately 74% were seen once. Sequences were obtained from PBMCs. The receptors were sampled from a woman aged 40-49 years in good health and CMV-seropositive.

This chain links TRBV2 with TRBJ1-2, with 9 nucleotides matching TRBD1. J gave up 2 bases and V 5 bases, and 3 bases lay outside the gene matches. Germline lookup yields CDR1 SNHLY and CDR2 FYNNEI. The CDR3 covers 14 residues. The DNA for the CDR3 is TGTGCCAGCAGTTCCGGGACAGGGAACTATGGCTACACCTTC. It codes for CASSSGTGNYGYTF.

J is TRBJ1-5 and V is TRBV7-9, with D perhaps TRBD1 (6 bases). CDR1 is SEHNR, CDR2 FQNEAQ, per germline (reference sequence). The CDR3 is 14 amino acids. V lost 1 base and J 7 bases, leaving 11 bases between the germline ends. CDR3 region: CASSLEGVLQPQHF. CDR3 DNA: TGTGCCAGCAGCTTAGAGGGGGTTTTGCAGCCCCAGCATTTT.

This chain uses TRBV6-5 with TRBJ2-7; unclear D gene. The ends were cut back, 0 bases at V and 0 bases at J, with 3 bases in the middle. The CDR3 totals 13 residues. Germline CDR1 and CDR2: MNHEY and SVGAGI. CDR3 bases: TGTGCCAGCAGTTACTCCATCTCCTACGAGCAGTACTTC. Translation gives CASSYSISYEQYF.

Here the CDR3 reads CAWSRQGNEQYF. The CDR3, as DNA: TGTGCCTGGAGTCGACAGGGGAACGAGCAGTACTTC. The chain employs TRBV30 and TRBJ2-7, with 8 bases lining up with TRBD1. CDR1 and CDR2 (germline): GTSNPN, SVGIG (reference sequence). This CDR3 spans 12 amino acids. Germline trimming cut 2 bases from V and 5 bases from J; bases unmatched to any gene: 2.

This rearrangement joins TRBV7-6 to TRBJ1-6, with TRBD1 matching over 9 bases. The V segment lost 9 bases and the J segment 4 bases; nucleotides outside the gene matches: 4. The CDR3 has 14 amino acids. CDR1 is SGHVS, CDR2 FNYEAQ, per germline. The CDR3 region is CASKQGAYNSPLHF. The CDR3 DNA sequence: TGTGCCAGTAAACAGGGGGCTTATAATTCACCCCTCCACTTT.

The V gene is TRBV30, the J gene TRBJ2-3; tentatively, D is TRBD2 (7 bases). With 2 bases removed from V and 6 bases from J, the gap between germline ends came to 15 bases. Germline lookup yields CDR1 GTSNPN and CDR2 SVGIG (reference sequence). The CDR3 extends over 14 amino acids. CDR3 protein: CAWSRTGGQDTQYF. CDR3 nucleotide sequence: TGTGCCTGGAGTCGAACGGGGGGCCAGGATACGCAGTATTTT.

The chain employs TRBV6-5 and TRBJ2-2; weak D call: TRBD1 (6 bases). Germline V gene data show CDR1 as MNHEY and CDR2 as SVGAGI. The CDR3 is 14 amino acids. The V end lost 4 bases, the J end lost 1 base, and 7 bases lay between the germline ends. This CDR3 reads CASSSGQNTGELFF. The CDR3 coding sequence is TGTGCCAGCAGTTCGGGACAGAACACCGGGGAGCTGTTTTTT.

The V call is TRBV11-3, the J call TRBJ1-1; D not certain. The CDR3 runs 14 residues. The V end was cut by 3 bases, the J end by 3 bases, with 11 bases between. Germline CDR1 reads SGHNT; CDR2 reads YENEEA. The CDR3 spells CASSFRGSDTEAFF. The CDR3 region has the DNA TGTGCCAGCAGCTTTAGAGGGTCGGACACTGAAGCTTTCTTT.

This chain connects TRBV5-1 to TRBJ2-7; possible D gene TRBD1, 5 bases. The CDR3 has 14 amino acids. Between the trimmed V and J ends, which lost 1 base and 2 bases, there was a span of 10 bases. Germline lookup yields CDR1 SGHRS and CDR2 YFSETQ. The CDR3: CASSLFDSPYEQYF. CDR3 coding DNA: TGCGCCAGCAGCTTGTTTGACAGTCCCTACGAGCAGTACTTC.

The V call is TRBV29-1, the J call TRBJ2-3; tentatively, D is TRBD1 (5 bases). Germline CDR1 SQVTM, CDR2 ANQGSEA. The CDR3 has 14 residues. Trimming removed 3 bases at V and 1 base at J, with 11 bases between. CDR3 region: CSVEKGQGTDTQYF. The CDR3 bases are TGCAGCGTTGAGAAGGGGCAGGGCACAGATACGCAGTATTTT.

The V gene is TRBV14, the J gene TRBJ1-6, with D possibly TRBD1 on 5 matching bases. The CDR3 runs 14 residues. The V gene lost 4 bases and the J gene lost 10 bases, with 14 bases spanning the gap. The V gene's germline CDR1 is SGHDN and CDR2 FVKESK. CDR3 loop: CASSRFDSLSPLHF. CDR3 coding DNA: TGTGCCAGCAGCCGCTTCGACAGTCTGTCACCCCTCCACTTT.

J is TRBJ1-2 and V is TRBV30, with a possible D match to TRBD1 (5 bases). The germline V and J ends were trimmed by 8 bases and 6 bases, with 13 bases remaining between them. The CDR3 has 11 amino acids. The V gene's germline CDR1 is GTSNPN and CDR2 SVGIG (reference sequence). The CDR3 sequence: CAGTRRNGYTF. As DNA, the CDR3 is TGTGCCGGGACGAGGAGAAATGGCTACACCTTC.

The gene calls are TRBV2 and TRBJ2-3, with TRBD1 as a possible D gene (6 bases). The V end was cut by 1 base, the J end by 11 bases, with 13 bases between. The CDR3 length is 13 residues. Germline V CDR1 and CDR2: SNHLY, FYNNEI. The CDR3 bases are TGTGCCAGCAGTGAAGAGGGGGAGTCCAGGCAGTATTTT. Amino acid sequence: CASSEEGESRQYF.

The gene calls are TRBV10-1 and TRBJ1-1; no clear D. Trimming removed 6 bases from V and 7 bases from J, with 24 bases in between. Germline CDR1 and CDR2: WNHNN and SYGVQD (reference sequence). This CDR3 is 16 amino acids long. The CDR3 DNA follows: TGCGCCAGCAGCCCTCAATCCCGGGGTAAAAAAGGTGAAGCTTTCTTT. This codes for CASSPQSRGKKGEAFF.

The V call is TRBV10-3, the J call TRBJ1-5; D remains unclear. Trimming pared 3 bases from V and 4 bases from J, leaving 4 bases between. CDR3 length: 12 amino acids. CDR1 and CDR2 (germline): ENHRY, SYGVKD. CDR3 coding DNA: TGTGCCATCAGTGACAGAAATCAGCCCCAGCATTTT. It specifies CAISDRNQPQHF.

This chain uses TRBV5-1 with TRBJ1-6; 7 bases map to TRBD1. V lost 5 bases to trimming and J lost 10 bases; unmatched junction nucleotides: 18. Looked up from germline, CDR1 is SGHRS and CDR2 is YFSETQ. The CDR3 loop spans 17 amino acids. CDR3 region: CASRDSGTELFFSPLHF. CDR3 nucleotide sequence: TGCGCCAGCAGGGATTCCGGGACAGAACTTTTTTTCTCACCCCTCCACTTT. Full variable domain (missing parts from reference TRBV5-1 and TRBJ1-6): KAGVTQTPRYLIKTRGQQVTLSCSPISGHRSVSWYQQTPGQGLQFLFEYFSETQRNKGNFPGRFSGRQFSNSRSEMNVSTLELGDSALYLCASRDSGTELFFSPLHFGNGTRLTVT.

This clone was picked up a small number of times. The V call is TRBV11-2, the J call TRBJ1-1; 8 bases agree with TRBD1. The CDR3 is 14 amino acids. The V and J ends lost 2 bases and 3 bases, in that order; junction bases with no gene match: 2. CDR1 and CDR2 from the germline V gene are SGHAT and FQNNGV. CDR3 DNA sequence: TGTGCCAGCAGCTTACAGGGGGCGTACACTGAAGCTTTCTTT. This sequence encodes CASSLQGAYTEAFF.

The chain combines TRBV13 with TRBJ2-1, with D perhaps matching TRBD2 (7 bases). Germline-derived CDR1 and CDR2 are PRHDT and FYEKMQ (reference sequence). Trimming took off 3 bases at V and 8 bases at J, with 14 bases between the two ends. The CDR3 has 14 amino acids. This CDR3 is CASSFWGGADEQFF. The CDR3 coding sequence is TGTGCCAGCAGCTTTTGGGGGGGGGCGGATGAGCAGTTCTTC.

The chain combines TRBV6-1 with TRBJ2-1, with D hard to call. The V end was cut by 5 bases, the J end by 8 bases, with 13 bases between. From germline, CDR1 is MNHNS and CDR2 SASEGT. The length of the CDR3 is 13 residues. The CDR3 loop is CASSLTARDEQFF. Here the CDR3 DNA reads TGTGCCAGCAGTCTCACTGCTCGCGATGAGCAGTTCTTC.

This chain uses TRBV2 with TRBJ1-2, with 8 positions matching TRBD1. Trimming cost V 6 bases and J 7 bases; bases outside gene matches: 7. The CDR3 is 13 residues long. Germline CDR1 reads SNHLY; CDR2 reads FYNNEI. The CDR3 region is CASRPGQAAGYTF. The DNA of the CDR3 is TGTGCCAGCAGACCGGGACAGGCGGCTGGCTACACCTTC.

This clone was counted between two and nine times. V and J are TRBV9 and TRBJ2-1, with TRBD2 matching 10 bases. Germline CDR1 and CDR2: SGDLS and YYNGEE. CDR3 length equals 15 residues. With 3 bases clipped from V and 9 bases from J, the junction kept 9 bases outside the gene matches. DNA for the CDR3: TGTGCCAGCAGCGCCCTGGCAGCGGGGGGGCGTGAGCAGTTCTTC. Protein sequence: CASSALAAGGREQFF.